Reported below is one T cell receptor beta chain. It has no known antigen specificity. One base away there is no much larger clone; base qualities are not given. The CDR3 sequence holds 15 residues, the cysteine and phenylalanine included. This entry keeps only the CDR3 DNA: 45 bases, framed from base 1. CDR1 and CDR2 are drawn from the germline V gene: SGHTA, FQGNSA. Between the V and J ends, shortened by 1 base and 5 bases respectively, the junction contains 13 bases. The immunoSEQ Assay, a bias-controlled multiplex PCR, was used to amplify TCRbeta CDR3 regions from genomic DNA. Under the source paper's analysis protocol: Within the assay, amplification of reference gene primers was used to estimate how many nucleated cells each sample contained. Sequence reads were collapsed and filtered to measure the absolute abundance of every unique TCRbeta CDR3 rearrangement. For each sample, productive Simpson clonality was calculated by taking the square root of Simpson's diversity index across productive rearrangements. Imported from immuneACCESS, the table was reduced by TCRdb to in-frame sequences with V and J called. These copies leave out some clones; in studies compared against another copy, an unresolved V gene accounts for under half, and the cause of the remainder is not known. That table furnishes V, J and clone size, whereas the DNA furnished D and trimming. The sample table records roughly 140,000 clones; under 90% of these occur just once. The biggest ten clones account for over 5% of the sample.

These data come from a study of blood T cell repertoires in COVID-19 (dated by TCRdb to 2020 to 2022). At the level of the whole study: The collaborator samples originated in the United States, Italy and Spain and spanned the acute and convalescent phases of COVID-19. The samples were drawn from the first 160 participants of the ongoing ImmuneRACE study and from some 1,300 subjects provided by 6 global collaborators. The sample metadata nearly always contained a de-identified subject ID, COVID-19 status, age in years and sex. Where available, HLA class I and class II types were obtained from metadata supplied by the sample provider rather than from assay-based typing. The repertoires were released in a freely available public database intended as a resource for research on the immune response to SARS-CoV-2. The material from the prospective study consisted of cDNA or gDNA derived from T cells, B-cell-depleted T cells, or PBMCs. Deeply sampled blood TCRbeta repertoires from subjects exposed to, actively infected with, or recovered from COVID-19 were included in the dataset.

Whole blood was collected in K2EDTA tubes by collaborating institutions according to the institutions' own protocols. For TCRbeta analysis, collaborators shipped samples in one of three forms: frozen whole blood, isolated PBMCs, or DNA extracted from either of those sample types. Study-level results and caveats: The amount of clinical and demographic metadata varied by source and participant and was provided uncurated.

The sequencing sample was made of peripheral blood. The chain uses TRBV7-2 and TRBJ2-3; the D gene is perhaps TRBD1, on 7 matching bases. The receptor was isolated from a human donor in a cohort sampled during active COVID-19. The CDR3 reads CASSLEAGGKDTQYF. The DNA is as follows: TGTGCCAGCAGCTTAGAGGCAGGGGGGAAAGATACGCAGTATTTT.